The T cell receptor (beta chain) described here comes from a study of blood T cells in healthy people across ages. It was with a sample-barcoded 5' primer and a J-beta primer mix that a second PCR of roughly 6 to 12 cycles was run. TCRdb redid the calling of the 5' RACE reads with MiXCR, one entry per CDR3 protein. The sample has more than 1,000,000 distinct CDR3 sequences, approximately 26% seen once. A word on this clonotype: Its antigen is as yet unknown.

General study findings and limits: Whereas aged donors had fewer naive CD4+ cells, long-lived donors had more of them and higher diversity.

Germline V gene data show CDR1 as LNHDA and CDR2 as SQIVND (reference sequence). CDR3 size: 16 residues. V was clipped by 5 bases and J by 2 bases; unmatched bases: 6. The sample was also linked to a second study, of T cells of mothers and their children.

Sequencing was performed on blood. J is TRBJ2-5 and V is TRBV19; 12 bases agree with TRBD2. The TCR comes from a girl aged 2-10 years in good health. CDR3 amino acids: CASSRGLAGLQETQYF. CDR3 coding DNA: TGTGCCAGTAGTCGCGGACTAGCGGGGTTACAAGAGACCCAGTACTTC.